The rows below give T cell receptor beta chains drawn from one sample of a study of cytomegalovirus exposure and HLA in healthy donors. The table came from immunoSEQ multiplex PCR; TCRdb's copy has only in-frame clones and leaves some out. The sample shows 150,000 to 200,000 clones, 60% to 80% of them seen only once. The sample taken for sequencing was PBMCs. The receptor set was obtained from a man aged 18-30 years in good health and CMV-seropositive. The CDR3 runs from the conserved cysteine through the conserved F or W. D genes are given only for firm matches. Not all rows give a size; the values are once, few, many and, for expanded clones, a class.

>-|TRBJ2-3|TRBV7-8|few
CASSKGLDTQYF
TGTGCCAGCAGCAAGGGGTTGGATACGCAGTATTTT
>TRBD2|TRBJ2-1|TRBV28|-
CASRSGGPTGGFF
TGTGCCAGCAGGTCCGGCGGCCCTACGGGGGGGTTCTTC
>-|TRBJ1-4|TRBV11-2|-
CASSLAGAREKLFF
TGTGCCAGCAGCTTAGCAGGGGCTCGGGAAAAACTGTTTTTT
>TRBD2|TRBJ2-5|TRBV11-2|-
CASSFSGRDETQYF
TGTGCCAGCAGCTTTAGCGGGAGAGACGAGACCCAGTACTTC
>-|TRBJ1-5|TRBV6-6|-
CASSYSVQSNHPQHF
TGTGCCAGCAGTTACTCGGTCCAGTCGAATCACCCCCAGCATTTT
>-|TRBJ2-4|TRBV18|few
CASSPPGGRQQNIQYF
TGTGCCAGCTCACCACCGGGGGGTCGACAGCAAAACATTCAGTACTTC
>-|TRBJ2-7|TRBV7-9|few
CSSNVISEQYF
TGTTCCAGCAACGTAATCAGCGAGCAGTACTTC
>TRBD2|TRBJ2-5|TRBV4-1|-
CASSPTSGSQGVRETQYF
TGCGCCAGCAGCCCCACTAGCGGGAGCCAGGGCGTGAGGGAGACCCAGTACTTC
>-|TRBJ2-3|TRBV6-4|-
CASSVSGRSTDTQYF
TGTGCCAGCAGTGTAAGCGGGCGGAGCACAGATACGCAGTATTTT
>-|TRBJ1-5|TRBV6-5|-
CASSNGGYSNQPQHF
TGTGCCAGCAGTAACGGGGGATATAGCAATCAGCCCCAGCATTTT
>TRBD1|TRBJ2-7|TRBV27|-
CASSRNSPGGASYEQYF
TGTGCCAGCAGCCGAAACAGCCCAGGGGGTGCTTCCTACGAGCAGTACTTC
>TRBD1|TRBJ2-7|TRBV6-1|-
CASRSKTGQGNEQYF
TGTGCCAGCAGAAGTAAGACGGGACAGGGGAACGAGCAGTACTTC
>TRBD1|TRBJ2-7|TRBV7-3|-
CASSLEGTGPYEQYF
TGTGCCAGCAGCTTAGAGGGGACAGGGCCCTACGAGCAGTACTTC
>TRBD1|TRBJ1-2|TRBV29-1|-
CSVGGRGPGYTF
TGCAGCGTTGGAGGCAGGGGGCCTGGCTACACCTTC
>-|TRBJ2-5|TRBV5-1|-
CASYLGGRGETQYF
TGCGCCAGCTACCTCGGGGGTAGGGGAGAGACCCAGTACTTC
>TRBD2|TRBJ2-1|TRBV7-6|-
CASSYRLAREGEQFF
TGTGCCAGCAGCTACAGACTAGCGAGGGAGGGGGAGCAGTTCTTC
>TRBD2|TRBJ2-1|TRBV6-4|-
CASSDSTSGSNEQFF
TGTGCCAGCAGTGACTCGACTAGCGGGAGCAATGAGCAGTTCTTC
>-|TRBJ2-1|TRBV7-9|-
CASSAPGPLKNEQFF
TGTGCCAGCAGCGCACCTGGGCCCCTCAAAAATGAGCAGTTCTTC
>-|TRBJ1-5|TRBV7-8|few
CASGLARRGGRDQPQHF
TGTGCCAGCGGCTTAGCGCGTAGGGGCGGTCGTGATCAGCCCCAGCATTTT
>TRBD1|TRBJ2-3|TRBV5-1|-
CASSFIGQGADTQYF
TGCGCCAGCAGCTTCATCGGACAGGGGGCAGATACGCAGTATTTT